A selection of T cell receptor beta chains follows, all from one sample in a study of CD8 T cells in Susac syndrome. TCRdb redid the calling of the immunoSEQ multiplex PCR reads with MiXCR, one entry per CDR3 protein. The profile shows fewer than 350,000 distinct CDR3 sequences, approximately 85% of them singletons. The sample was CD8+ T cells from PBMCs. The receptors derive from a human donor with multiple sclerosis. Both conserved end residues are trimmed from each CDR3.

ASSHSAGTGLYNEQF,TRBJ2-1,TRBV4-3
ASSRGDSTFYEQY,TRBJ2-7,TRBV7-9
SVDTGELF,TRBJ2-2,TRBV29-1
ASSLPVPGELF,TRBJ2-2,TRBV12-3/TRBV12-4
SARDPAGTVSYEQY,TRBJ2-7,TRBV20-1
ASSFYRDKGTPGGYT,TRBJ1-2,TRBV13
ATSRKNGELF,TRBJ2-2,TRBV15
ASSLYSQGTEAF,TRBJ1-1,TRBV27
ASSGLDRGGGETQY,TRBJ2-5,TRBV19
ASSLVQGAYEQF,TRBJ2-1,TRBV5-4
ASSLIYEQY,TRBJ2-7,TRBV13
SAPGPTGLGTEAF,TRBJ1-1,TRBV20-1
ASSPTPFEQY,TRBJ2-7,TRBV7-9
AWTGGSQPYEQY,TRBJ2-7,TRBV30
ASTPGRRIYEQY,TRBJ2-7,TRBV28
ASSWGHDLGTGELF,TRBJ2-2,TRBV7-9
SVEVPAYEQY,TRBJ2-7,TRBV29-1
ASSYDRNTEAF,TRBJ1-1,TRBV7-9
ASSTRLAPYEQF,TRBJ2-1,TRBV27
ASRYSPYEQY,TRBJ2-7,TRBV11-2
ASSLAPTGVGYEQY,TRBJ2-7,TRBV7-9
ASSYAQNNEQF,TRBJ2-1,TRBV6-5
ASSLFRAYEQY,TRBJ2-7,TRBV13
ASSLAQRTEAF,TRBJ1-1,TRBV27
SVWGDTDTQY,TRBJ2-3,TRBV29-1
ASSLSGTNWGNEQF,TRBJ2-1,TRBV28
ASSFQISYEQY,TRBJ2-7,TRBV5-6
SVRSRTSGTYEQY,TRBJ2-7,TRBV29-1
ASSQIGQGPFYNEQF,TRBJ2-1,TRBV14
ASSLSISGEQF,TRBJ2-1,TRBV27
SGTSLWQTQY,TRBJ2-5,TRBV29-1
ASSFTGILNEKLF,TRBJ1-4,TRBV19
TPDSGYNEQF,TRBJ2-1,TRBV20-1
ASSSRGYNEQF,TRBJ2-1,TRBV27
ASNTGSRSYNEQF,TRBJ2-1,TRBV19
ASSLEGSPYDEQY,TRBJ2-7,TRBV5-1
AWSVLGNYGYT,TRBJ1-2,TRBV30
SAPSNTGVGSDEQF,TRBJ2-1,TRBV20-1
ASSQVGLAQGTEAF,TRBJ1-1,TRBV4-3
ASSFTSGWNGEQF,TRBJ2-1,TRBV28